The 19 T cell receptor beta chains given below trace back to one sample, sequenced in a study of identifying expanded T cells in peripheral blood (dated by TCRdb to the late 2010s). Libraries were built with the immunoSEQ multiplex PCR assay. As stored in TCRdb, this immuneACCESS dataset retains in-frame rearrangements with V and J assigned. A fraction of the clones does not appear; measured against another copy, unresolved V genes explain less than half of the discrepancy, and the remainder lacks a known reason. This sample gives about 100,000 clones in total; approximately 88% of them show up just once. Jointly, the top ten make up just over 5.5% of the sample. Sequenced material: blood. The source of these receptors is a person between 18 and 75 years old in good health.

CDR3 sequence (DNA): TGTGCCAGCAGTTTGGGACTTCCCGTTTACAATGAGCAGTTCTTC. Translated: CASSLGLPVYNEQFF. The chain combines TRBV27 with TRBJ2-1; perhaps TRBD2 as D (6 bases). This CDR3 has 15 amino acids. Germline V CDR1 and CDR2: MNHEY, SMNVEV (reference sequence). Deletions cut 3 bases from V and 4 bases from J, with 13 bases between.

The chain links TRBV18 to TRBJ2-5, with 7 bases aligning to TRBD1. The CDR3 length is 14 residues. J gave up 3 bases and V 5 bases, and 6 bases lay outside the gene matches. Looked up from germline, CDR1 is KGHSH and CDR2 is LQKENI. CDR3 DNA: TGTGCCAGCTCAGCCCGGACAGGAGAAGAGACCCAGTACTTC. It yields the protein CASSARTGEETQYF.

This chain connects TRBV7-9 to TRBJ1-3, with 7 bases lining up with TRBD1. The germline V gene has CDR1 SEHNR and CDR2 FQNEAQ (reference sequence). The CDR3 sequence is 15 residues long. The V gene end was trimmed by 1 base and the J gene end by 4 bases; junction bases not matched to a gene: 4. CDR3 region: CASSLGGTAGNTIYF. For the CDR3, the DNA is TGTGCCAGCAGCTTAGGGGGGACAGCGGGAAACACCATATATTTT.

This clone was seen just once. The V and J genes are TRBV11-3 and TRBJ2-3; no reliable D call. Germline CDR1 is SGHNT and CDR2 is YENEEA. V was shortened by 1 base and J by 6 bases, with 14 bases between the two germline ends. The CDR3 sequence is 15 residues long. The CDR3, as DNA: TGTGCCAGCAGCTTAGCTGCCGTCGGGTTGGATACGCAGTATTTT. Translating it yields CASSLAAVGLDTQYF.

This chain links TRBV7-2 with TRBJ2-7, with D unclear. There are 12 residues in the CDR3. V shed 5 bases and J shed 5 bases, with 10 bases lying between them. Germline V gene lookup returns CDR1 SGHTA and CDR2 FQGNSA. The CDR3 bases are TGTGCCAGCAGCCCCCAGGTCCACGAGCAGTACTTC. Residues: CASSPQVHEQYF.

The chain combines TRBV13 with TRBJ1-1; no clear D gene. V was cut by 0 bases and J by 8 bases, with 13 bases left in between. Germline assignment: CDR1 PRHDT and CDR2 FYEKMQ (reference sequence). This CDR3 spans 14 amino acids. The CDR3 protein is CASSLGGRAGEAFF. CDR3 DNA: TGTGCCAGCAGCTTAGGCGGGCGGGCCGGCGAAGCTTTCTTT.

For the CDR3, the DNA is TGCGCCAGCAGGCACTTCAGGGGTCGGACTGAAGCTTTCTTT. Amino acids: CASRHFRGRTEAFF. V and J are TRBV23-1 and TRBJ1-1, with D possibly being TRBD1 (6 bases). TRBV23-1 is classed as an ORF, of uncertain function. The V end was cut by 6 bases, the J end by 5 bases, with 16 bases between. The CDR3 consists of 14 residues.

This chain uses TRBV6-5 with TRBJ1-5; D call uncertain. CDR1 and CDR2 (germline): MNHEY, SVGAGI. V lost 0 bases to trimming and J lost 3 bases, with 9 bases between them. The CDR3 runs 15 residues. CDR3 bases: TGTGCCAGCAGTTACTCGAGTGGGAACAATCAGCCCCAGCATTTT. It yields the protein CASSYSSGNNQPQHF.

The rearrangement joins TRBV4-2 to TRBJ1-1; D remains unclear. The CDR3 spans 14 residues. V lost 5 bases and J lost 3, with 13 bases in between. Germline V gene sequence: CDR1 LGHNA, CDR2 YNFKEQ. CDR3 nucleotides: TGTGCCAGCAGCTTGCGCAAGACCGACACTGAAGCTTTCTTT. It codes for CASSLRKTDTEAFF.

CDR3 region: CAISEPGQGSEAFF. The CDR3 bases are TGTGCCATCAGCGAGCCGGGACAGGGCTCTGAAGCTTTCTTT. The V and J genes are TRBV10-3 and TRBJ1-1; 9 nucleotides line up with TRBD1. Trimming at V came to 6 bases and at J to 6 bases, leaving 8 bases not matched to a gene. From germline, CDR1 is ENHRY and CDR2 SYGVKD. The CDR3 has 14 amino acids.

V gene TRBV25-1 combines with J gene TRBJ1-6; D possibly corresponds to TRBD1 (5 bases). The CDR3 has 15 amino acids. Trimming left V 3 bases short and J 6 bases short, with 12 bases between. Germline V CDR1 and CDR2: MGHDK, SYGVNS. CDR3 nucleotides: TGTGCCAGCAGTGAGTGGGACGGGATTAATTCACCCCTCCACTTT. This codes for CASSEWDGINSPLHF.

DNA for the CDR3: TGCGCCAGCAGCTTGTTATTGGGGACTGAAGCTTTCTTT. As protein: CASSLLLGTEAFF. The chain combines TRBV5-1 with TRBJ1-1, with D unresolved. CDR3 length: 13 residues. CDR1 is SGHRS, CDR2 YFSETQ, per germline. V was shortened by 1 base and J by 5 bases, with 9 bases between the two germline ends.

This chain links TRBV6-5 with TRBJ2-7; D possibly corresponds to TRBD1 (6 bases). Germline CDR1 reads MNHEY; CDR2 reads SVGAGI. Trimming stripped 5 bases from V and 3 bases from J, with 8 bases between. CDR3 length: 12 residues. DNA for the CDR3: TGTGCCAGCAGTCAGGGGAGCTACGAGCAGTACTTC. Amino acid sequence: CASSQGSYEQYF.

The rearrangement links TRBV11-2 to TRBJ2-1; a possible D gene is TRBD1 (5 bases). The germline V and J ends were trimmed by 1 base and 8 bases, with 12 bases remaining between them. The CDR3 consists of 14 residues. Germline lookup yields CDR1 SGHAT and CDR2 FQNNGV. The CDR3 DNA reads as TGTGCCAGCAGCTTAGGGCAGGGCTTTGATGAGCAGTTCTTC. It translates to CASSLGQGFDEQFF.

The genes are TRBV30 and TRBJ2-1; possibly TRBD1 for D (6 bases). The CDR3 has 15 amino acids. With 2 bases removed from V and 4 bases from J, the gap between germline ends came to 15 bases. Germline lookup yields CDR1 GTSNPN and CDR2 SVGIG (reference sequence). The CDR3: CAWSQIDRSYNEQFF. The CDR3 nucleotides are TGTGCCTGGAGTCAGATTGACAGGTCATACAATGAGCAGTTCTTC.

The table lists this clone with a count of one. This chain's CDR3 is CASSLGGAGANVLTF. The CDR3 DNA reads TGCGCCAGCAGCTTGGGGGGGGCCGGGGCCAACGTCCTGACTTTC. The V call is TRBV5-1, the J call TRBJ2-6; D may match TRBD1 or TRBD2 (6 bases each). CDR3 length: 15 residues. Trimming removed 0 bases at V and 4 bases at J, with 8 bases between. Per the germline V gene, CDR1 is SGHRS and CDR2 is YFSETQ.

The rearrangement links TRBV19 to TRBJ1-2; no firm D call. Germline V gene lookup returns CDR1 LNHDA and CDR2 SQIVND (reference sequence). Trimming pared 6 bases from V and 2 bases from J, leaving 10 bases between. The CDR3 runs 13 residues. CDR3 sequence (DNA): TGTGCCAGTAGGGTGGCGGGGAACTATGGCTACACCTTC. Amino acid sequence: CASRVAGNYGYTF. Full variable domain (outside the CDR3, taken from reference TRBV19 and TRBJ1-2): DGGITQSPKYLFRKEGQNVTLSCEQNLNHDAMYWYRQDPGQGLRLIYYSQIVNDFQKGDIAEGYSVSREKKESFPLTVTSAQKNPTAFYLCASRVAGNYGYTFGSGTRLTVV.

The V gene is TRBV6-1, the J gene TRBJ2-2; D tentatively fits TRBD1 or TRBD2 (5 bases each). Trimming removed 10 bases from V and 1 base from J, with 16 bases in between. The CDR3 runs to 15 residues. Per germline, CDR1 MNHNS and CDR2 SASEGT. The chain's CDR3 is CATTTGTLNTGELFF. DNA of the CDR3: TGTGCCACAACTACCGGGACGCTGAACACCGGGGAGCTGTTTTTT.

This rearrangement joins TRBV7-9 to TRBJ1-3, with unresolved D. The V and J ends lost 2 bases and 1 base respectively, with 9 bases between them. Germline CDR1 is SEHNR and CDR2 is FQNEAQ (reference sequence). The CDR3 extends over 15 amino acids. CDR3 region: CASSLSGISGNTIYF. In nucleotides, the CDR3 is TGTGCCAGCAGCTTATCTGGGATTTCTGGAAACACCATATATTTT.